The rows below give T cell receptor beta chains drawn from one sample of a study of T cell responses to AZD1222 COVID-19 vaccine. Clones were read by immunoSEQ multiplex PCR, and TCRdb kept only the in-frame ones, dropping some. The data hold about 130,000 clones, with over 75% observed a single time. The material was peripheral blood, obtained on day 0 of AZD1222 vaccination. The receptors stem from an adult in good health. The CDR3 runs from the conserved cysteine through the conserved F or W. The D gene is left open where the match is weak. Not all rows give a size; the values are once, few, many and, for expanded clones, a class.

V: TRBV27; D: NA; size: few; J: TRBJ1-2; DNA: TGTGCCAGCAGTTCTCAGGGGAACTATGGCTACACCTTC; CDR3: CASSSQGNYGYTF
V: TRBV9; D: NA; size: few; J: TRBJ2-2; DNA: TGTGCCAGCAGCCCCAGACCCGGGGACGGGGAGCTGTTTTTT; CDR3: CASSPRPGDGELFF
V: TRBV15; D: NA; size: NA; J: TRBJ2-5; DNA: TGTGCCACCAGCACGACGGGGCGGGGCCAAGAGACCCAGTACTTC; CDR3: CATSTTGRGQETQYF
V: TRBV3-1/TRBV3-2; D: TRBD1; size: NA; J: TRBJ1-1; DNA: TGTGCCAGCAGCCGACAACAGGGGGGCACTGAAGCTTTCTTT; CDR3: CASSRQQGGTEAFF
V: TRBV27; D: NA; size: few; J: TRBJ2-7; DNA: TGTGCCAGCAGTTCTGGAACAGAGTCCTACGAGCAGTACTTC; CDR3: CASSSGTESYEQYF
V: TRBV4-3; D: NA; size: NA; J: TRBJ2-7; DNA: TGCGCCAGCAGCCAAGATCTTGTCAGGGGAACCTACGAGCAGTACTTC; CDR3: CASSQDLVRGTYEQYF
V: TRBV7-8; D: NA; size: NA; J: TRBJ2-1; DNA: TGTGCCAGCAGCCCGTATTCAATTGGGTCCTACAATGAGCAGTTCTTC; CDR3: CASSPYSIGSYNEQFF
V: TRBV19; D: NA; size: NA; J: TRBJ2-6; DNA: TGTGCCAGTAGTATCAGTGGACTTGGGGATTTTTCTGGGGCCAACGTCCTGACTTTC; CDR3: CASSISGLGDFSGANVLTF
V: TRBV5-1; D: TRBD1; size: NA; J: TRBJ1-1; DNA: TGCGCCAGCAGCGGGGACAGACCGAACACTGAAGCTTTCTTT; CDR3: CASSGDRPNTEAFF
V: TRBV29-1; D: TRBD1; size: NA; J: TRBJ2-7; DNA: TGCAGCGTTGGTGAGGGGGCTTACGAGCAGTACTTC; CDR3: CSVGEGAYEQYF
V: TRBV9; D: NA; size: NA; J: TRBJ2-2; DNA: TGTGCCAGCAGCCTTGGGGGGCCCGGGGAGCTGTTTTTT; CDR3: CASSLGGPGELFF
V: TRBV20-1; D: NA; size: NA; J: TRBJ2-1; DNA: TGCAGTGCTAGAGATATTCATGAGCAGTTCTTC; CDR3: CSARDIHEQFF
V: TRBV6-2/TRBV6-3; D: NA; size: NA; J: TRBJ2-1; DNA: TGTGCCAGCAGCCCTAGGCCCGGACAGGAGGGCAATGAGCAGTTCTTC; CDR3: CASSPRPGQEGNEQFF
V: TRBV7-2; D: NA; size: NA; J: TRBJ1-1; DNA: TGTGCCAGCAGCTTAGGAGGTTCGGGGGTGTTAGCTTTCTTT; CDR3: CASSLGGSGVLAFF
V: TRBV3-1/TRBV3-2; D: NA; size: NA; J: TRBJ2-7; DNA: TGTGCCAGCAGCCATTGGGGAGGTCAGGGTTCCTACGAGCAGTACTTC; CDR3: CASSHWGGQGSYEQYF
V: TRBV6-5; D: NA; size: once; J: TRBJ1-6; DNA: TGTGCCAGCATAAGGGGCTCCTATAATTCACCCCTCCACTTT; CDR3: CASIRGSYNSPLHF
V: TRBV3-1/TRBV3-2; D: NA; size: NA; J: TRBJ1-1; DNA: TGTGCCAGCAGCGCCCGGGGCCATATGAACACTGAAGCTTTCTTT; CDR3: CASSARGHMNTEAFF
V: TRBV3-1/TRBV3-2; D: NA; size: NA; J: TRBJ2-7; DNA: TGTGCCAGCAGCCAAGATAGGAGTAACGCCTACGAGCAGTACTTC; CDR3: CASSQDRSNAYEQYF
V: TRBV11-2; D: TRBD2; size: NA; J: TRBJ2-7; DNA: TGTGCCAGCAGCTTAGTGGTAGCGGGGGGCACTGGGCAGTACTTC; CDR3: CASSLVVAGGTGQYF
V: TRBV12-3/TRBV12-4; D: NA; size: NA; J: TRBJ2-5; DNA: TGTGCCAGCAGTGCCTCGGGGCGAGAGACCCAGTACTTC; CDR3: CASSASGRETQYF
V: TRBV2; D: NA; size: NA; J: TRBJ2-7; DNA: TGTGCCAGCAGCCGGGACTTGCACTACGAGCAGTACTTC; CDR3: CASSRDLHYEQYF
V: TRBV27; D: NA; size: NA; J: TRBJ2-7; DNA: TGTGCCAGCAGTTTATCGGGGGCAGGGAATCGCTACGAGCAGTACTTC; CDR3: CASSLSGAGNRYEQYF
V: TRBV18; D: NA; size: few; J: TRBJ1-3; DNA: TGTGCCAGCTCACCAGAGAGTTTCCCCGGAAACACCATATATTTT; CDR3: CASSPESFPGNTIYF
V: TRBV5-6; D: TRBD1; size: once; J: TRBJ1-5; DNA: TGTGCCAGCAGCTGGGGACAGAATCAGCCCCAGCATTTT; CDR3: CASSWGQNQPQHF
V: TRBV7-2; D: NA; size: NA; J: TRBJ2-4; DNA: TGTGCCAGCAGCTTAGAACACACTCTGACCAAAAACATTCAGTACTTC; CDR3: CASSLEHTLTKNIQYF
V: TRBV6-5; D: TRBD2; size: NA; J: TRBJ2-7; DNA: TGTGCCAGCAGTTCAGCGGGAGGGCCTGGCGAGCAGTACTTC; CDR3: CASSSAGGPGEQYF
V: TRBV5-1; D: NA; size: NA; J: TRBJ1-1; DNA: TGCGCCAGCAGCTTGGTCGAAGGGGGGAACACTGAAGCTTTCTTT; CDR3: CASSLVEGGNTEAFF
V: TRBV7-8; D: NA; size: NA; J: TRBJ1-3; DNA: TGTGCCAGCAGCAGAGACGGACCGCCGGTCTCTGGAAACACCGTATATTTT; CDR3: CASSRDGPPVSGNTVYF
V: TRBV7-2; D: TRBD1; size: NA; J: TRBJ2-1; DNA: TGTGCCAGCAGCCGCGTCGGGACAGGGAGTAATGAGCAGTTCTTC; CDR3: CASSRVGTGSNEQFF
V: TRBV6-5; D: NA; size: NA; J: TRBJ1-2; DNA: TGTGCCAGCCAAAGTCTGGGGGTCCTTGACTATGGCTACACCTTC; CDR3: CASQSLGVLDYGYTF
V: TRBV5-1; D: TRBD1; size: NA; J: TRBJ2-5; DNA: TGCGCCAGCAGCCCTGAACCTCGACAGGGTGGCGAGACCCAGTACTTC; CDR3: CASSPEPRQGGETQYF
V: TRBV18; D: NA; size: NA; J: TRBJ2-5; DNA: TGTGCCAGCTCACCGCTGACATTACAAGAGACCCAGTACTTC; CDR3: CASSPLTLQETQYF
V: TRBV5-1; D: TRBD2; size: NA; J: TRBJ2-7; DNA: TGCGCCAGCAGCTATCAAGCGGGGGGGCGCCACGAGCAGTACTTC; CDR3: CASSYQAGGRHEQYF
V: TRBV19; D: TRBD2; size: once; J: TRBJ2-5; DNA: TGTGCCAGTAGTATAGATAGGGCGGGGGGGCCAGAGACCCAGTACTTC; CDR3: CASSIDRAGGPETQYF
V: TRBV6-2/TRBV6-3; D: TRBD2; size: medium-sized; J: TRBJ2-7; DNA: TGTGCCAGCAGTCCGGGGACTAGCGGAAGCTCCTACGAGCAGTACTTC; CDR3: CASSPGTSGSSYEQYF
V: TRBV2; D: NA; size: NA; J: TRBJ2-1; DNA: TGTGCCAGCAGTCTGAGGTGGGATGAGCAGTTCTTC; CDR3: CASSLRWDEQFF
V: TRBV28; D: NA; size: NA; J: TRBJ1-5; DNA: TGTGCCAGCAGTTTATTAGGGGGGCGGCAGCCCCAGCATTTT; CDR3: CASSLLGGRQPQHF
V: TRBV27; D: TRBD1; size: once; J: TRBJ1-2; DNA: TGTGCCAGCAGTTTTGTGGACAGGGGTGGCTATGGCTACACCTTC; CDR3: CASSFVDRGGYGYTF
V: TRBV11-3; D: TRBD2; size: NA; J: TRBJ2-3; DNA: TGTGCCAGCAGCTCGGGGACTAGCGGGAGCACAGATACGCAGTATTTT; CDR3: CASSSGTSGSTDTQYF
V: TRBV30; D: NA; size: NA; J: TRBJ2-4; DNA: TGTGCCTGGAGTGAAGGGGGGGATCTGGGGATTCAGTACTTC; CDR3: CAWSEGGDLGIQYF
V: TRBV7-9; D: TRBD1; size: NA; J: TRBJ1-1; DNA: TGTGCCAGCAGCTTAGCTACAGGGGGAGCTGAAGCTTTCTTT; CDR3: CASSLATGGAEAFF
V: TRBV5-4; D: TRBD2; size: NA; J: TRBJ2-2; DNA: TGTGCCAGCAGCTTGGACCTAGCGGGAGTACCCGGGGAGCTGTTTTTT; CDR3: CASSLDLAGVPGELFF
V: TRBV2; D: TRBD1; size: NA; J: TRBJ1-5; DNA: TGTGCCAGCACCCGGGACAGGGTTTTTCGGAGCAATCAGCCCCAGCATTTT; CDR3: CASTRDRVFRSNQPQHF
V: TRBV30; D: TRBD2; size: NA; J: TRBJ2-6; DNA: TGTGCCTGGGGACTAGCGGGCTCTGGGGCCAACGTCCTGACTTTC; CDR3: CAWGLAGSGANVLTF
V: TRBV9; D: NA; size: NA; J: TRBJ2-6; DNA: TGTGCCAGCAGCGCCGCCCCCCAGAGCTCTGGGGCCAACGTCCTGACTTTC; CDR3: CASSAAPQSSGANVLTF
V: TRBV19; D: TRBD1; size: NA; J: TRBJ1-5; DNA: TGTGCCAGTATCCCCAGACAGGGGGATTACAATCAGCCCCAGCATTTT; CDR3: CASIPRQGDYNQPQHF
V: TRBV27; D: NA; size: NA; J: TRBJ2-7; DNA: TGTGCCAGCAGTTTATTATGGAGGGGTTCCTCCTACGAGCAGTACTTC; CDR3: CASSLLWRGSSYEQYF
V: TRBV5-1; D: NA; size: NA; J: TRBJ1-6; DNA: TGCGCCAGCAGCTTGGATACGGCGGATTCACCCCTCCACTTT; CDR3: CASSLDTADSPLHF
V: TRBV14; D: NA; size: NA; J: TRBJ2-5; DNA: TGTGCCAGCAGCCAAGGCAACAGCCCGACACTCACCCAGTACTTC; CDR3: CASSQGNSPTLTQYF
V: TRBV12-5; D: TRBD1; size: NA; J: TRBJ2-5; DNA: TGTGCTAGTGGTCAACCAGACAGGGAGAAGACCCAGTACTTC; CDR3: CASGQPDREKTQYF
V: TRBV27; D: TRBD1; size: NA; J: TRBJ1-2; DNA: TGTGCCAGCAGTTCCTTGGACAGGGATAGCTACACCTTC; CDR3: CASSSLDRDSYTF